The 21 T cell receptor beta chains listed next were all sequenced from one sample in a study of blood T cell repertoires in COVID-19 (TCRdb year 2020). Preparation of the library involved the immunoSEQ multiplex PCR assay. The table was pulled from immuneACCESS by TCRdb, which kept in-frame rearrangements only. Such tables lose some clones; where checked, under half of the loss comes from unresolved V genes, and the rest has no known cause. The table for this sample lists fewer than 300,000 clones; less than 85% of them were counted only once. Clones ranked in the top ten supply roughly 1.5% of the sample. Material: peripheral blood. The receptor set was obtained from a human donor with COVID-19, enrolled during active disease. The donor label of this sample is uncertain.

This chain uses TRBV29-1 with TRBJ1-5; possibly TRBD1 for D (6 bases). Trimming pared 8 bases from V and 6 bases from J, leaving 17 bases between. In germline, CDR1 is SQVTM, CDR2 ANQGSEA. The CDR3 totals 13 residues. The chain's CDR3 is CSFAAGVGQPQHF. CDR3 DNA sequence: TGCAGCTTTGCGGCAGGGGTTGGTCAGCCCCAGCATTTT.

The chain combines TRBV28 with TRBJ2-3, with TRBD2 identical over 9 bases. This CDR3 spans 15 amino acids. The trim removed 7 bases at V and 3 bases at J, leaving 8 bases unmatched. From germline, CDR1 is MDHEN and CDR2 SYDVKM. CDR3 coding DNA: TGTGCCAGCATGGTGGCGGGAGGGACGACAGATACGCAGTATTTT. This encodes CASMVAGGTTDTQYF.

The chain employs TRBV27 and TRBJ2-3; no firm D call. CDR1 is MNHEY, CDR2 SMNVEV, per germline (reference sequence). The CDR3 has 14 residues. Trimming cost V 5 bases and J 8 bases, with 17 bases left between them. CDR3 DNA sequence: TGTGCCAGCAGTCCTGAGCGTGATAGTGTTACGCAGTATTTT. Translating gives CASSPERDSVTQYF.

In its sample, this clone was seen once. This chain joins TRBV7-9 and TRBJ2-3; 9 bases are shared with TRBD2. The germline V gene has CDR1 SEHNR and CDR2 FQNEAQ (reference sequence). The length of the CDR3 is 18 residues. V dropped 4 bases and J dropped 0; count of bases not matched to a gene: 11. The CDR3 is CASSSTLGLAKSTDTQYF. DNA of the CDR3: TGTGCCAGCAGCTCCACCCTAGGACTAGCGAAAAGCACAGATACGCAGTATTTT.

The table lists this clone with a count of one. The rearrangement uses TRBV2 and TRBJ2-3; 9 bases fit TRBD1. The V segment lost 6 bases and the J segment 6 bases; nucleotides outside the gene matches: 10. The CDR3 consists of 15 residues. Germline loops: CDR1 SNHLY, CDR2 FYNNEI. CDR3 coding DNA: TGTGCCAGCAGACCGGGACAGGGTCCCCAGGATACGCAGTATTTT. This encodes CASRPGQGPQDTQYF.

This sequence joins TRBV6-6 and TRBJ1-5; D gene ambiguous. Germline V CDR1 and CDR2: MNHNY, SVGAGI (reference sequence). V lost 5 bases and J 5 bases, leaving 22 bases between the germline ends. The CDR3 spans 17 residues. The CDR3 region is CASSPNDLTGEYQPQHF. DNA for the CDR3: TGTGCCAGCAGTCCCAATGATCTCACTGGGGAGTATCAGCCCCAGCATTTT.

The gene calls are TRBV28 and TRBJ2-2; the D gene is possibly TRBD2 (5 bases). V lost 5 bases and J 5 bases, leaving 12 bases between the germline ends. Per the germline V gene, CDR1 is MDHEN and CDR2 is SYDVKM. This CDR3 region has 14 residues. The CDR3 nucleotides read TGTGCCAGCAGTGGTCTACCGGGGACCGGGGAGCTGTTTTTT. As protein: CASSGLPGTGELFF.

The chain recombines TRBV5-6 with TRBJ1-2; the match to TRBD1 covers 7 bases. The germline V gene encodes CDR1 SGHDT and CDR2 YYEEEE. V shed 4 bases and J 8 bases; nucleotides not matched to a gene: 17. The CDR3 covers 16 residues. The CDR3 nucleotides read TGTGCCAGCAGCCCCCCCCCTTTGCAGGGGGAAAGAGGCTACACCTTC. Translating it yields CASSPPPLQGERGYTF.

V is TRBV28 and J is TRBJ1-6; 8 bases agree with TRBD1. The CDR3 runs to 14 residues. Germline trimming cut 6 bases from V and 5 bases from J; bases unmatched to any gene: 3. Germline V gene lookup returns CDR1 MDHEN and CDR2 SYDVKM. In DNA form, the CDR3 reads TGTGCCAGCAGGGGACAGGCCAATAATTCACCCCTCCACTTT. Translation gives CASRGQANNSPLHF.

This sequence joins TRBV11-2 and TRBJ2-7, with 9 bases aligning to TRBD1. Losses at the gene ends were 4 bases for V and 7 bases for J; bases not matched to a gene: 8. The CDR3 runs 14 residues. Germline V gene data show CDR1 as SGHAT and CDR2 as FQNNGV. The DNA of the CDR3 is TGTGCCAGCAGCTGGGACAGGGCCCTGCGGGAGCAGTACTTC. It translates to CASSWDRALREQYF.

The genes are TRBV30 and TRBJ2-5; D remains unclear. The germline gives CDR1 GTSNPN, CDR2 SVGIG (reference sequence). The CDR3 is made up of 11 amino acids. Deletions cut 4 bases from V and 4 bases from J, with 7 bases between. The CDR3 DNA reads as TGTGCCTGGACCTTACTAGAGACCCAGTACTTC. Amino acids: CAWTLLETQYF.

The chain uses TRBV5-1 and TRBJ2-1; 12 nucleotides align to TRBD2. V lost 3 bases and J lost 0; bases outside the gene matches: 4. The CDR3 is made up of 17 amino acids. Germline V lookup: CDR1 SGHRS, CDR2 YFSETQ. The CDR3 coding sequence is TGCGCCAGCAGCTGGACGACTAGCGGGAGCTCCTACAATGAGCAGTTCTTC. Amino acid sequence: CASSWTTSGSSYNEQFF. The whole variable domain, remainder taken from reference TRBV5-1 and TRBJ2-1, is KAGVTQTPRYLIKTRGQQVTLSCSPISGHRSVSWYQQTPGQGLQFLFEYFSETQRNKGNFPGRFSGRQFSNSRSEMNVSTLELGDSALYLCASSWTTSGSSYNEQFFGPGTRLTVL.

This chain connects TRBV6-5 to TRBJ2-1; D gene uncertain. Deletions cut 7 bases from V and 6 bases from J, with 7 bases between. Germline values: CDR1 MNHEY, CDR2 SVGAGI. The CDR3 contains 11 residues. In DNA form, the CDR3 reads TGTGCCAGCACCCTAGTCAATGAGCAGTTCTTC. As protein: CASTLVNEQFF.

In the case of this clone: Other DNA variants within this sample encode the same CDR3. The rearrangement uses TRBV5-1 and TRBJ1-2, with D maybe TRBD1 (5 bases). V was trimmed by 2 bases and J by 8 bases, leaving 13 bases between them. The germline CDR1 and CDR2 sequences are SGHRS and YFSETQ. CDR3 length: 13 residues. The CDR3 DNA follows: TGCGCCAGCAGCTTAGGGCAGGGAGGAGGCTACACCTTC. Translating it yields CASSLGQGGGYTF.

The rearrangement uses TRBV19 and TRBJ1-2; 8 bases align to TRBD1. Germline V CDR1 and CDR2: LNHDA, SQIVND (reference sequence). V was pared by 6 bases and J by 6 bases, with 9 bases of the junction left unmatched. The CDR3 length is 14 residues. The CDR3 bases are TGTGCCAGTAGCGGGACAGGTCGGGATAATGGCTACACCTTC. Its protein product is CASSGTGRDNGYTF.

The chain uses TRBV10-2 and TRBJ2-1, with D possibly TRBD1 on 6 matching bases. Per the germline V gene, CDR1 is WSHSY and CDR2 is SAAADI. V dropped 4 bases and J dropped 4 bases, with 11 bases sitting between them. The CDR3 consists of 14 residues. DNA of the CDR3: TGCGCCAGCAGTGTCGGACAGTTTTACAATGAGCAGTTCTTC. It encodes CASSVGQFYNEQFF.

The chain carries TRBV7-2 and TRBJ1-3; tentative D call: TRBD1 (6 bases). The germline gives CDR1 SGHTA, CDR2 FQGNSA. Trimming took off 4 bases at V and 1 base at J, with 8 bases between the two ends. CDR3 length: 14 amino acids. CDR3 nucleotide sequence: TGTGCCAGCAGCTCAAGGGGGTCTGGAAACACCATATATTTT. Translation: CASSSRGSGNTIYF.

This clone was picked up a small number of times. This rearrangement joins TRBV6-5 to TRBJ1-3, with a tentative D call TRBD1 (6 bases). Germline CDR1 is MNHEY and CDR2 is SVGAGI. V was pared by 8 bases and J by 3 bases, with 11 bases between. The CDR3 sequence is 13 residues long. CDR3 protein: CASGETGGNTIYF. In DNA form, the CDR3 reads TGTGCCAGCGGGGAGACAGGTGGAAACACCATATATTTT.

This clone came up once. J is TRBJ1-5 and V is TRBV30; 10 bases align to TRBD1. J lost 5 bases, V lost 3 bases, and 1 base had no gene match. Germline V gives CDR1 GTSNPN, CDR2 SVGIG (reference sequence). This CDR3 region has 13 residues. The CDR3 here is CAWRDRGDQPQHF. In nucleotides, the CDR3 is TGTGCCTGGAGGGACAGGGGGGATCAGCCCCAGCATTTT. Full variable domain (remainder filled in from reference TRBV30 and TRBJ1-5): SQTIHQWPATLVQPVGSPLSLECTVEGTSNPNLYWYRQAAGRGLQLLFYSVGIGQISSEVPQNLSASRPQDRQFILSSKKLLLSDSGFYLCAWRDRGDQPQHFGDGTRLSIL.

This chain uses TRBV21-1 with TRBJ2-5; TRBD2, as called in the table, went unchecked against the DNA. TRBV21-1 represents a pseudogene. The CDR3 has 15 residues. CDR3 loop: CASSKAGDYQETQYF. Here the CDR3 DNA reads TGTGCCAGCAGCAAAGCGGGGGACTACCAAGAGACCCAGTACTTC.

The J gene is TRBJ2-1, the V gene TRBV3-1 (or the pseudogene TRBV3-2); D unclear. Looked up from germline, CDR1 is LGHDT and CDR2 is YNNKEL (reference sequence). CDR3 length equals 13 residues. V lost 1 base and J lost 8, with 9 bases in between. The CDR3 here is CASSQARSYEQFF. In DNA, the CDR3 is TGTGCCAGCAGCCAAGCGAGGTCCTATGAGCAGTTCTTC.